This paragraph covers one T cell receptor (beta chain) sequence. What it binds is unknown. The data derive from a study of CD8+CD57+ T cells in acquired aplastic anemia. On the study more broadly: On average, sorted CD4+ and CD8+ cells gave about 2.9 ug of DNA. Roughly 9.9 million reads, on average, were obtained for CD4+ cells from healthy donors. Findings of the study overall: Significance was not reached for CD8+ Simpson's diversity between patients and controls. Between patients and controls, roughly 29 CD8+ CDR3 sequences were found in common.

CDR3 and TCR beta VDJ profiling relied on a genomic DNA template. TCRdb re-called the reads through MiXCR, storing one row per CDR3 protein. Of hundreds of thousands of distinct CDR3 sequences listed, just under 70% are singletons. Sequencing was performed on sorted CD4+, CD8+, or CD8+CD57+ T cells (not recorded which) from PBMCs. The TCR was taken from a human donor in good health, serving as a control.

For the CDR3, the DNA is TGTGCCAGCAGCTTAGCAGGGGGATCAGCTTTCTTTTACTTC. Its protein product is CASSLAGGSAFFYF. The chain has TRBV7-2 and TRBJ2-7, with D perhaps matching TRBD1 (6 bases). CDR3 length: 14 residues. V was pared by 0 bases and J by 13 bases, with 19 bases between. CDR1 SGHTA and CDR2 FQGNSA come from the germline V gene.